This TCR beta chain was identified in a study of CD8 T cells in Susac syndrome. The study's findings and limits: The study recognized that the number of individuals in its TCR sequencing and HLA analysis was relatively small.

The CDR3 is 13 amino acids. The V gene lost 4 bases and the J gene lost 7 bases, with 12 bases spanning the gap. Germline CDR1 reads SGHDN; CDR2 reads FVKESK. This clonotype was seen once. Its target is not known. When the RNA was reverse transcribed, random hexamers were used with an input of about 0.5 to 1 ug. TCRdb re-derived calls from the immunoSEQ multiplex PCR reads in MiXCR, one entry per CDR3 protein. The sample includes roughly 200,000 distinct CDR3 sequences, over 85% of them seen just once. TCR beta sequencing covered blood CD8+ and CD4+ T cells. The clonotype originates from a human donor in good health. Sequenced: CD4+ T cells from PBMCs. The chain is built from TRBV14 and TRBJ2-3; possible D gene TRBD1, 6 bases. The CDR3: CASSPDRRNTQYF. The CDR3 nucleotides read TGTGCCAGCAGCCCAGACAGGCGGAATACGCAGTATTTT.